Presented here are 30 T cell receptor beta chains from one specimen sequenced in a study of cytomegalovirus exposure and HLA in healthy donors. PCR used 60 Vbeta primers and 13 Jbeta primers. Profiled with immunoSEQ multiplex PCR; TCRdb holds only in-frame clones, not every one. There are about 170,000 clones in the sample; 85% occur only once, and 1% lies in the top ten. The specimen sequenced was PBMCs. The receptors shown here come from a boy aged 2 to 9 in good health and CMV-seronegative.

The chain uses TRBV5-4 and TRBJ1-4; 7 bases are a match to TRBD1. In germline, CDR1 is SGHNT, CDR2 YYREEE (reference sequence). V lost 4 bases, J lost 5 bases, and 5 bases stayed unmatched. CDR3 length equals 14 residues. The CDR3 here is CASSEGAKNEKLFF. CDR3 bases: TGTGCCAGCAGCGAGGGGGCGAAGAATGAAAAACTGTTTTTT.

The chain has TRBV7-9 and TRBJ1-1; D remains unclear. The CDR3 loop spans 12 amino acids. In germline, CDR1 is SEHNR, CDR2 FQNEAQ (reference sequence). Trimming took 8 bases from V and 3 from J, leaving 10 bases between them. This chain's CDR3 is CASEERYTEAFF. In nucleotides, the CDR3 is TGTGCCAGCGAAGAACGGTACACTGAAGCTTTCTTT. Drawing the rest from reference TRBV7-9 and TRBJ1-1, the complete variable domain is DTGVSQNPRHKITKRGQNVTFRCDPISEHNRLYWYRQTLGQGPEFLTYFQNEAQLEKSRLLSDRFSAERPKGSFSTLEIQRTEQGDSAMYLCASEERYTEAFFGQGTRLTVV.

The V and J genes are TRBV28 and TRBJ1-1, with TRBD1 as a possible D gene (5 bases). Between the trimmed V and J ends, which lost 7 bases and 3 bases, there was a span of 9 bases. This CDR3 has 12 amino acids. Germline-derived CDR1 and CDR2 are MDHEN and SYDVKM. CDR3 in amino acids: CASTLGDTEAFF. In nucleotides, the CDR3 is TGTGCCAGCACCCTAGGGGACACTGAAGCTTTCTTT.

This sequence joins TRBV10-3 and TRBJ1-1; D perhaps matches TRBD1 (6 bases). The CDR3 spans 13 residues. The V gene lost 8 bases and the J gene lost 5 bases, with 15 bases spanning the gap. CDR1 and CDR2 from the germline V gene are ENHRY and SYGVKD. CDR3 residues: CAIGRGRGTEAFF. The CDR3 DNA is TGTGCCATCGGCAGGGGAAGAGGGACTGAAGCTTTCTTT.

This clone was recorded a few times. This rearrangement joins TRBV2 to TRBJ1-2; 7 positions agree with TRBD1. The CDR3 has 16 residues. The germline CDR1 and CDR2 sequences are SNHLY and FYNNEI. V shed 7 bases and J 1 base; nucleotides not matched to a gene: 12. The CDR3 coding sequence is TGTGCCAGCACTCCCGACCGGACAGGCTTTAACTATGGCTACACCTTC. Protein sequence: CASTPDRTGFNYGYTF.

The V gene is TRBV6-1, the J gene TRBJ1-6, with D possibly being TRBD1 (6 bases). Germline V CDR1 and CDR2: MNHNS, SASEGT. The length of the CDR3 is 15 residues. V was pared by 4 bases and J by 5 bases, with 12 bases between. The CDR3 loop is CASSGGTSNNSPLHF. The CDR3 nucleotides read TGTGCCAGCAGTGGAGGGACAAGCAATAATTCACCCCTCCACTTT.

The chain recombines TRBV29-1 with TRBJ2-2; 11 nucleotides match TRBD2. The length of the CDR3 is 16 residues. Looked up from germline, CDR1 is SQVTM and CDR2 is ANQGSEA. V lost 6 bases to trimming and J lost 3 bases; unmatched junction nucleotides: 9. This chain's CDR3 is CSVAGLAVGDTGELFF. DNA of the CDR3: TGCAGCGTCGCGGGACTAGCGGTAGGGGACACCGGGGAGCTGTTTTTT.

This clone is a singleton in its sample. This chain uses TRBV6-1 with TRBJ1-1; TRBD1 matches at 12 bases. Trimming took 2 bases from V and 10 from J; bases not matched to a gene: 8. In germline, CDR1 is MNHNS, CDR2 SASEGT. This CDR3 has 15 amino acids. CDR3 in amino acids: CASSELPGTGGLAFF. The DNA for the CDR3 is TGTGCCAGCAGTGAACTTCCCGGGACAGGGGGCTTAGCTTTCTTT.

The J gene is TRBJ1-1, the V gene TRBV5-1; possible D gene TRBD1, 5 bases. Germline CDR1 reads SGHRS; CDR2 reads YFSETQ. This CDR3 comprises 15 residues. V lost 4 bases to trimming and J lost 0 bases, with 13 bases between them. CDR3 sequence reads: CASSTATVMNTEAFF. The CDR3 DNA reads TGCGCCAGCAGCACCGCGACAGTAATGAACACTGAAGCTTTCTTT.

This clone was recorded only once. This chain joins TRBV28 and TRBJ2-7, with a tentative D call TRBD2 (5 bases). Trimming cost V 3 bases and J 6 bases, with 15 bases left between them. Germline-derived CDR1 and CDR2 are MDHEN and SYDVKM. This CDR3 comprises 14 residues. CDR3 residues: CASSFGLAGLEQYF. In nucleotides, the CDR3 is TGTGCCAGCAGTTTTGGGCTAGCTGGCCTCGAGCAGTACTTC.

The J gene is TRBJ2-7, the V gene TRBV4-2, with TRBD2 as a possible D gene (6 bases). The CDR3 length is 15 residues. The V gene lost 3 bases and the J gene lost 3 bases, with 15 bases spanning the gap. From germline, CDR1 is LGHNA and CDR2 YNFKEQ. CDR3 nucleotide sequence: TGTGCCAGCAGCCAGGACGGGACTGGGCGCTACGAGCAGTACTTC. Its translation is CASSQDGTGRYEQYF.

This chain uses TRBV4-1 with TRBJ2-1, with TRBD2 matching over 8 bases. The ends lost 2 bases at V and 9 bases at J; junction bases unmatched: 15. The CDR3 covers 17 residues. From germline, CDR1 is MGHRA and CDR2 YSYEKL. CDR3 sequence (DNA): TGCGCCAGCAGCCAACGGGGGGGCCTTGGAGTTGTCTGTGAGCAGTTCTTC. Protein: CASSQRGGLGVVCEQFF.

The chain uses TRBV6-5 and TRBJ1-1; 9 nucleotides agree with TRBD1. Unmatched junction bases numbered 12, after V lost 7 bases and J lost 6 bases. The CDR3 covers 15 residues. Germline CDR1 MNHEY, CDR2 SVGAGI. The CDR3 loop is CASTPWTGETSEAFF. The CDR3 bases are TGTGCCAGCACCCCGTGGACAGGGGAGACCTCTGAAGCTTTCTTT.

This clone was picked up one time. The chain employs TRBV9 and TRBJ1-3; unclear D gene. CDR3 length: 14 amino acids. V lost 0 bases and J lost 0, with 4 bases in between. Per germline, CDR1 SGDLS and CDR2 YYNGEE. Here the CDR3 DNA reads TGTGCCAGCAGCGTAGGTCACTCTGGAAACACCATATATTTT. This translates into CASSVGHSGNTIYF.

The genes are TRBV11-2 and TRBJ2-5, with D possibly TRBD1 on 7 matching bases. The CDR3 loop spans 16 amino acids. Germline CDR1 is SGHAT and CDR2 is FQNNGV. The V end lost 0 bases, the J end lost 4 bases, and 15 bases lay between the germline ends. The CDR3 is CASSLEVQGGTETQYF. CDR3 in DNA: TGTGCCAGCAGCTTAGAGGTCCAGGGGGGAACAGAGACCCAGTACTTC.

The rearrangement links TRBV19 to TRBJ1-1; TRBD1 is a possible D gene (5 bases). Germline V gene data show CDR1 as LNHDA and CDR2 as SQIVND (reference sequence). V lost 3 bases, J lost 4 bases, and 15 bases lay in between. The CDR3 is 15 residues long. CDR3 amino acids: CASSIWGGVGTEAFF. The DNA for the CDR3 is TGTGCCAGTAGTATTTGGGGAGGGGTCGGCACTGAAGCTTTCTTT.

The gene calls are TRBV10-3 and TRBJ2-5, with 8 bases lining up with TRBD2. Trimming removed 7 bases from V and 2 bases from J; junction bases left unmatched: 6. The CDR3 is 14 amino acids. Germline CDR1 reads ENHRY; CDR2 reads SYGVKD. The CDR3 loop reads CAIILSGGQETQYF. The CDR3 DNA follows: TGTGCCATCATATTATCGGGGGGGCAAGAGACCCAGTACTTC.

This sequence joins TRBV28 and TRBJ1-5; the match to TRBD1 covers 10 bases. V was clipped by 4 bases and J by 6 bases; unmatched bases: 12. This CDR3 has 17 amino acids. Germline V gene lookup returns CDR1 MDHEN and CDR2 SYDVKM. For the CDR3, the DNA is TGTGCCAGCAGTTCTTGGGACAGGGGTAGGAAAGGTCAGCCCCAGCATTTT. Translating gives CASSSWDRGRKGQPQHF.

In this sample, this clone turned up a few times. The chain has TRBV19 and TRBJ1-5; 9 bases agree with TRBD1. V shed 4 bases, J shed 2 bases, and the junction held 9 bases outside the gene matches. The CDR3 is 17 residues long. Germline V gene sequence: CDR1 LNHDA, CDR2 SQIVND (reference sequence). This CDR3 is CASSNFGTGLGNQPQHF. The CDR3 nucleotides read TGTGCCAGTAGTAATTTCGGGACAGGGCTAGGCAATCAGCCCCAGCATTTT.

The rearrangement uses TRBV29-1 and TRBJ2-3; 8 bases align to TRBD1. With V trimmed by 8 bases and J by 3 bases, 7 bases remained unmatched. CDR1 is SQVTM and CDR2 is ANQGSEA in the germline V gene. The CDR3 extends over 13 amino acids. The CDR3, as DNA: TGCAGCCACACACGGACAGGGACAGATACGCAGTATTTT. As protein: CSHTRTGTDTQYF.

The chain recombines TRBV29-1 with TRBJ2-1, with D perhaps matching TRBD2 (5 bases). Germline V lookup: CDR1 SQVTM, CDR2 ANQGSEA. The CDR3 covers 15 residues. The CDR3 DNA reads as TGCAGTGTCTCCCCACTAGTCGGGGTTTACAATGAGCAGTTCTTC. It encodes CSVSPLVGVYNEQFF.

Only a few counts were recorded for this clone. The chain links TRBV6-1 to TRBJ1-1, with a weak D call TRBD1 (5 bases). This CDR3 comprises 13 residues. The germline V and J ends were trimmed by 5 bases and 4 bases, with 11 bases remaining between them. CDR1 is MNHNS, CDR2 SASEGT, per germline. CDR3 region: CASSNPGGTEAFF. The CDR3 DNA follows: TGTGCCAGCAGTAATCCGGGGGGCACTGAAGCTTTCTTT.

The chain joins TRBV25-1 to TRBJ1-5, with D possibly TRBD1 on 6 matching bases. CDR1 and CDR2 from the germline V gene are MGHDK and SYGVNS. The CDR3 is 14 residues long. V gave up 3 bases and J gave up 4 bases, with 10 bases separating them. CDR3 DNA sequence: TGTGCCAGCAGTGAGCAGGGGACAAATCAGCCCCAGCATTTT. It yields the protein CASSEQGTNQPQHF. The full variable domain, with the rest looked up from reference TRBV25-1 and TRBJ1-5, is EADIYQTPRYLVIGTGKKITLECSQTMGHDKMYWYQQDPGMELHLIHYSYGVNSTEKGDLSSESTVSRIRTEHFPLTLESARPSHTSQYLCASSEQGTNQPQHFGDGTRLSIL.

The V and J genes are TRBV19 and TRBJ1-2, with D hard to call. The CDR3 has 14 amino acids. Germline lookup yields CDR1 LNHDA and CDR2 SQIVND (reference sequence). Trimming took off 3 bases at V and 0 bases at J, with 8 bases between the two ends. CDR3 sequence (DNA): TGTGCCAGTAGTATCCGGGAGACTAACTATGGCTACACCTTC. This codes for CASSIRETNYGYTF.

This sequence joins TRBV5-1 and TRBJ1-1, with 7 bases lining up with TRBD1. This CDR3 region has 14 residues. CDR1 is SGHRS and CDR2 is YFSETQ in the germline V gene. Unmatched junction bases numbered 5, after V lost 6 bases and J lost 0 bases. In nucleotides, the CDR3 is TGCGCCAGCACAGAGGACAGGCTGAACACTGAAGCTTTCTTT. Its translation: CASTEDRLNTEAFF.

The V and J genes are TRBV7-9 and TRBJ1-2; unclear D gene. V lost 4 bases, J lost 5 bases, and 11 bases lay in between. Germline V CDR1 and CDR2: SEHNR, FQNEAQ (reference sequence). The CDR3 is 13 amino acids. For the CDR3, the DNA is TGTGCCAGCAGCTCTGACGCGGGGTATGGCTACACCTTC. Translation: CASSSDAGYGYTF.

The genes are TRBV7-2 and TRBJ2-5; 9 nucleotides match TRBD1. Unmatched junction bases numbered 12, after V lost 5 bases and J lost 2 bases. The CDR3 is 17 residues long. From germline, CDR1 is SGHTA and CDR2 FQGNSA. DNA of the CDR3: TGTGCCAGCAGCGCTCGGGACAGGGCCGAATTACAAGAGACCCAGTACTTC. It translates to CASSARDRAELQETQYF.

The chain couples TRBV6-1 to TRBJ1-1; D remains unclear. Germline lookup yields CDR1 MNHNS and CDR2 SASEGT. The CDR3 loop spans 13 amino acids. The V end was cut by 3 bases, the J end by 2 bases, with 7 bases between. As DNA, the CDR3 is TGTGCCAGCAGTGAGCACAGTAACACTGAAGCTTTCTTT. As protein: CASSEHSNTEAFF.

The chain uses TRBV19 and TRBJ1-3; D gene unclear. The CDR3 has 15 amino acids. Trimming cost V 5 bases and J 2 bases, with 13 bases left between them. Germline V gene data show CDR1 as LNHDA and CDR2 as SQIVND (reference sequence). The CDR3 is CASSLQLSAGNTIYF. In nucleotides, the CDR3 is TGTGCCAGTAGTCTACAGTTGTCGGCTGGAAACACCATATATTTT.

A word on this clone: Other DNA sequences in this specimen translate into the identical CDR3. This chain joins TRBV30 and TRBJ2-1, with 8 bases matching TRBD2. Germline V gene lookup returns CDR1 GTSNPN and CDR2 SVGIG (reference sequence). The junction had 13 bases not matched to a gene; V was cut back by 3 bases and J by 0 bases. CDR3 size: 18 residues. The CDR3 region has the DNA TGTGCCTGGAGGGGTTTGGCTAGCGGGTCTTTCTCCTACAATGAGCAGTTCTTC. Amino acids: CAWRGLASGSFSYNEQFF.